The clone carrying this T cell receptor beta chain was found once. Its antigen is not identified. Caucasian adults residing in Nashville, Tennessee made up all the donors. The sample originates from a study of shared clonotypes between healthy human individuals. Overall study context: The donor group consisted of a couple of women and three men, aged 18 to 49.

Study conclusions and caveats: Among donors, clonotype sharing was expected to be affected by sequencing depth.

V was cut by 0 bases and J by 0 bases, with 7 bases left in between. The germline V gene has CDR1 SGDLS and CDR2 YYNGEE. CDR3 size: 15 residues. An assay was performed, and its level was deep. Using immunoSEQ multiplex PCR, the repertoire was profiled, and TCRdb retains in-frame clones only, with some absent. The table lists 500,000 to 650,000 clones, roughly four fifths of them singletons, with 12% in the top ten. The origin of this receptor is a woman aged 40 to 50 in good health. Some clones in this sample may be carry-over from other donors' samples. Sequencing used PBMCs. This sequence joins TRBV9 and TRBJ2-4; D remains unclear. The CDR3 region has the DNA TGTGCCAGCAGCGTAGCTGGCTTAGCCAAAAACATTCAGTACTTC. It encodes CASSVAGLAKNIQYF.